This T cell receptor (beta chain) was retrieved from a study of cytomegalovirus exposure and HLA in healthy donors. For the study at large: A data release that came early held about 89 million unique TCRs from HLA-typed donors. Study-level findings and limits: Later analysis identified around 15,000 TCR beta sequences associated with HLA alleles, using a false discovery rate threshold of 0.05. One variant, a missense change in DCLRE1C, was linked in a later analysis to TCR beta V- and J-gene trimming.

Turning to this clone: The antigen is not known.

CDR1 MRHNA and CDR2 SNTAGT come from the germline V gene. J was trimmed by 0 bases and V by 9 bases; bases with no gene match: 8. CDR3 size: 17 residues. The PCR was carried out with 60 Vbeta primers and 13 Jbeta primers. Using immunoSEQ multiplex PCR, the repertoire was profiled, and TCRdb retains in-frame clones only, with some absent. The table records 50,000 or so clones, around 73% of them present only once. This TCR was sampled from a middle-aged woman in good health and CMV-seropositive. Sequencing was done on a sample of PBMCs. V is TRBV6-4 and J is TRBJ2-3, with 14 bases matching TRBD2. The CDR3 nucleotides read TGTGCCAGTAGCAGGACTAGCGGGGGGCCTAGCACAGATACGCAGTATTTT. Translation gives CASSRTSGGPSTDTQYF.